One and the same sample provided the 21 T cell receptor beta chains below, sequenced in a study of technical replicates of blood from a few donors. Using immunoSEQ multiplex PCR, the repertoire was profiled, and TCRdb retains in-frame clones only, with some absent. The repertoire holds some 47,000 clones, 92% seen once, with 3.9% in the top ten. Sequencing was carried out using PBMCs. The receptors shown here come from a human donor in good health. Some clones in this sample may be carry-over from other donors' samples.

This CDR3 reads CASSQDLAGNYEQYF. CDR3 bases: TGCGCCAGCAGCCAAGATCTAGCGGGAAATTACGAGCAGTACTTC. The rearrangement joins TRBV4-3 to TRBJ2-7, with 9 bases fitting TRBD2. With V trimmed by 0 bases and J by 4 bases, 4 bases remained unmatched. The V gene's germline CDR1 is LGHNA and CDR2 YSLEER. The CDR3 runs 15 residues.

CDR3 DNA sequence: TGTGCCAGCAGCCACTGGACAGGGAGAAATCAGCCCCAGCATTTT. Residues: CASSHWTGRNQPQHF. V gene TRBV5-6 combines with J gene TRBJ1-5, with 8 bases aligning to TRBD1. The CDR3 loop spans 15 amino acids. Looked up from germline, CDR1 is SGHDT and CDR2 is YYEEEE. Trimming at V came to 4 bases and at J to 4 bases, leaving 7 bases not matched to a gene.

By its share, this clone is medium-sized. Other DNA sequences from this sample encode an identical CDR3 as well. V gene TRBV5-1 combines with J gene TRBJ2-1, with 9 bases matching TRBD2. The trim removed 2 bases at V and 4 bases at J, leaving 1 base unmatched. The CDR3 extends over 14 amino acids. Germline CDR1 SGHRS, CDR2 YFSETQ. The chain's CDR3 is CASSLSGGYNEQFF. CDR3 in DNA: TGCGCCAGCAGCTTAAGCGGGGGGTACAATGAGCAGTTCTTC.

J is TRBJ2-2 and V is TRBV7-3; 11 bases agree with TRBD2. Germline V CDR1 and CDR2: SGHTA, FQGTGA. The CDR3 runs to 17 residues. J lost 4 bases, V lost 5 bases, and 9 bases had no gene match. This CDR3 reads CASSPPGLAGGTGELFF. The CDR3 coding sequence is TGTGCCAGCAGCCCCCCCGGGCTAGCGGGAGGCACCGGGGAGCTGTTTTTT.

This clone was found once. This chain joins TRBV25-1 and TRBJ2-3; 9 bases fit TRBD2. The CDR3 contains 13 residues. The J segment lost 5 bases and the V segment lost 5 bases, leaving 2 bases of the junction unmatched. Per the germline V gene, CDR1 is MGHDK and CDR2 is SYGVNS. DNA for the CDR3: TGTGCCAGCAGTCCTAGCGGGGTAGATACGCAGTATTTT. Translated, it gives CASSPSGVDTQYF.

The chain has TRBV5-6 and TRBJ2-3; maybe TRBD1 (6 bases). Germline CDR1 and CDR2: SGHDT and YYEEEE. CDR3 length: 15 amino acids. Trimming stripped 3 bases from V and 1 base from J, with 12 bases between. The CDR3 region is CASSSTGLGTDTQYF. Written as DNA, the CDR3 is TGTGCCAGCAGCTCCACAGGGTTGGGCACAGATACGCAGTATTTT. The variable domain in full, with the rest retrieved from reference TRBV5-6 and TRBJ2-3, is DAGVTQSPTHLIKTRGQQVTLRCSPKSGHDTVSWYQQALGQGPQFIFQYYEEEERQRGNFPDRFSGHQFPNYSSELNVNALLLGDSALYLCASSSTGLGTDTQYFGPGTRLTVL.

This rearrangement joins TRBV30 to TRBJ2-7; 9 bases are a match to TRBD1. This CDR3 is 14 amino acids long. The germline CDR1 and CDR2 sequences are GTSNPN and SVGIG (reference sequence). The V gene end was trimmed by 4 bases and the J gene end by 9 bases; junction bases not matched to a gene: 13. The CDR3 is CAWTTGQGSLRQYF. The CDR3 coding sequence is TGTGCCTGGACTACTGGACAGGGGAGTCTTCGGCAGTACTTC. Variable domain in full (rest from reference TRBV30 and TRBJ2-7): SQTIHQWPATLVQPVGSPLSLECTVEGTSNPNLYWYRQAAGRGLQLLFYSVGIGQISSEVPQNLSASRPQDRQFILSSKKLLLSDSGFYLCAWTTGQGSLRQYFGPGTRLTVT.

The chain is built from TRBV27 and TRBJ1-2; TRBD1 matches at 7 bases. The CDR3 has 14 amino acids. CDR1 and CDR2 from the germline V gene are MNHEY and SMNVEV (reference sequence). V gave up 6 bases and J gave up 7 bases; unmatched junction bases: 11. For the CDR3, the DNA is TGTGCCAGCAGACCCCCCCAACAGGGGAGTGGCTACACCTTC. This codes for CASRPPQQGSGYTF.

V and J are TRBV5-6 and TRBJ1-3; 9 positions agree with TRBD1. From germline, CDR1 is SGHDT and CDR2 YYEEEE. The length of the CDR3 is 17 residues. J was trimmed by 2 bases and V by 4 bases; bases with no gene match: 10. Here the CDR3 DNA reads TGTGCCAGCAGCCTAACAGGGGGCGCCTTAGCTGGAAACACCATATATTTT. Residues: CASSLTGGALAGNTIYF.

This sequence joins TRBV4-1 and TRBJ1-2; perhaps TRBD1 as D (6 bases). Germline V gene data show CDR1 as MGHRA and CDR2 as YSYEKL. The CDR3 sequence is 16 residues long. The V gene lost 1 base and the J gene lost 4 bases, with 16 bases spanning the gap. The DNA of the CDR3 is TGCGCCAGCAGCCAAGTGTGGGGAGGGACACCCTATGGCTACACCTTC. Protein: CASSQVWGGTPYGYTF.

V and J are TRBV27 and TRBJ2-2; 9 nucleotides align to TRBD1. V was pared by 3 bases and J by 1 base, with 3 bases of the junction left unmatched. The CDR3 extends over 16 amino acids. Looked up from germline, CDR1 is MNHEY and CDR2 is SMNVEV (reference sequence). The CDR3 DNA follows: TGTGCCAGCAGTTTCTTGGACAGGGGGAACACCGGGGAGCTGTTTTTT. Translating it yields CASSFLDRGNTGELFF.

The CDR3 DNA follows: TGTGCCAGTAGTATAGATATGACGACAAAACCCCCTCATGGCTACACCTTC. As protein: CASSIDMTTKPPHGYTF. This chain connects TRBV19 to TRBJ1-2; D call uncertain. V was cut by 0 bases and J by 6 bases, with 20 bases left in between. This CDR3 spans 17 amino acids. Per germline, CDR1 LNHDA and CDR2 SQIVND (reference sequence). The entire variable domain, with the rest obtained from reference TRBV19 and TRBJ1-2, is as follows: DGGITQSPKYLFRKEGQNVTLSCEQNLNHDAMYWYRQDPGQGLRLIYYSQIVNDFQKGDIAEGYSVSREKKESFPLTVTSAQKNPTAFYLCASSIDMTTKPPHGYTFGSGTRLTVV.

This chain joins TRBV4-1 and TRBJ2-2; the match to TRBD1 covers 7 bases. Looked up from germline, CDR1 is MGHRA and CDR2 is YSYEKL. Trimming removed 5 bases from V and 11 bases from J; junction bases left unmatched: 11. CDR3 length: 14 residues. As DNA, the CDR3 is TGCGCCAGCAGCTATCCACTCCGGGACAGAGAGCTGTTTTTT. It yields the protein CASSYPLRDRELFF.

The chain recombines TRBV9 with TRBJ2-5; D is uncertain. The CDR3 covers 14 residues. Trimming removed 0 bases from V and 1 base from J, with 7 bases in between. Germline-derived CDR1 and CDR2 are SGDLS and YYNGEE. CDR3 protein: CASSVAAIQETQYF. CDR3 sequence (DNA): TGTGCCAGCAGCGTAGCCGCGATCCAAGAGACCCAGTACTTC.

The V and J genes are TRBV25-1 and TRBJ1-1; possible D gene TRBD1, 5 bases. There are 15 residues in the CDR3. CDR1 is MGHDK, CDR2 SYGVNS, per germline. V lost 6 bases and J 1 base, leaving 15 bases between the germline ends. CDR3 nucleotides: TGTGCCAGCAGCGACCCTCGGAGGGGGAACACTGAAGCTTTCTTT. It is translated as CASSDPRRGNTEAFF.

The chain links TRBV7-8 to TRBJ2-7; 9 bases map to TRBD1. With 5 bases clipped from V and 3 bases from J, the junction kept 8 bases outside the gene matches. CDR1 SGHVS and CDR2 FQNEAQ come from the germline V gene. There are 15 residues in the CDR3. CDR3 DNA sequence: TGTGCCAGCAGCCTCGAGGACAGGGGCGTCTACGAGCAGTACTTC. Protein sequence: CASSLEDRGVYEQYF.

This chain joins TRBV4-3 and TRBJ1-1, with D maybe TRBD1 (6 bases). Looked up from germline, CDR1 is LGHNA and CDR2 is YSLEER. The CDR3 covers 17 residues. V lost 1 base to trimming and J lost 3 bases, with 18 bases between them. This CDR3 reads CASSQVGAQGGYTEAFF. CDR3 DNA sequence: TGCGCCAGCAGCCAAGTTGGGGCACAGGGTGGATACACTGAAGCTTTCTTT.

The CDR3 loop is CASSPGTLLEQYF. CDR3 nucleotide sequence: TGCGCCAGCAGCCCGGGGACACTGCTCGAGCAGTACTTC. The chain carries TRBV5-1 and TRBJ2-7; D possibly corresponds to TRBD1 (6 bases). The CDR3 is made up of 13 amino acids. The V and J ends lost 4 bases and 6 bases respectively, with 14 bases between them. Germline CDR1 reads SGHRS; CDR2 reads YFSETQ.

In DNA, the CDR3 is TGTGCCAGCAGCACTACTAGGTCCGAGCAGTACTTC. Translation gives CASSTTRSEQYF. The chain has TRBV5-4 and TRBJ2-7, with D maybe TRBD2 (5 bases). The germline V gene encodes CDR1 SGHNT and CDR2 YYREEE (reference sequence). CDR3 length equals 12 residues. Trimming stripped 4 bases from V and 6 bases from J, with 11 bases between.

The chain links TRBV7-2 to TRBJ2-1, with D possibly TRBD2 on 6 matching bases. The CDR3 length is 14 residues. Looked up from germline, CDR1 is SGHTA and CDR2 is FQGNSA. The ends were cut back, 0 bases at V and 9 bases at J, with 12 bases in the middle. The CDR3 protein is CASSLARELGEQFF. In DNA form, the CDR3 reads TGTGCCAGCAGCTTAGCCCGGGAGCTTGGTGAGCAGTTCTTC.

The V call is TRBV19, the J call TRBJ1-4, with 8 bases lining up with TRBD1. Trimming at V came to 8 bases and at J to 5 bases, leaving 10 bases not matched to a gene. CDR1 and CDR2 from the germline V gene are LNHDA and SQIVND (reference sequence). The length of the CDR3 is 15 residues. The CDR3 nucleotides are TGTGCCAGTGCTCAGGGGGCGACAGAGAATGAAAAACTGTTTTTT. Its protein is CASAQGATENEKLFF.